The 14 T cell receptor beta chains below come from one sample, sequenced in a study of preoperative IRX-2 immunotherapy in early breast cancer. TCRdb's table, derived via immunoSEQ multiplex PCR, lists solely in-frame clones and lacks some. The sample has about 32,000 clones; roughly 80% are singletons. Treatment indicated: preoperative locoregional IRX-2 cytokine immunotherapy. The source material was lymph node tissue, sampled from a patient treated with IRX-2 immunotherapy. Every receptor here comes from a human donor with breast cancer.

The chain employs TRBV5-1 and TRBJ1-4, with D perhaps TRBD1 (6 bases). V lost 4 bases and J lost 6, with 16 bases in between. The germline V gene has CDR1 SGHRS and CDR2 YFSETQ. CDR3 length equals 15 residues. CDR3 region: CASSMTGYDYEKLFF. Written as DNA, the CDR3 is TGCGCCAGCAGCATGACAGGTTACGACTATGAAAAACTGTTTTTT.

The V gene is TRBV19, the J gene TRBJ1-2; D not resolved. This CDR3 has 14 amino acids. Trimming shortened V by 2 bases and J by 1 base, and 8 bases separated the two germline ends. The germline V gene has CDR1 LNHDA and CDR2 SQIVND (reference sequence). The DNA of the CDR3 is TGTGCCAGTAGTATACAGGACTTTAACTATGGCTACACCTTC. It codes for CASSIQDFNYGYTF. The full variable domain, completed using reference TRBV19 and TRBJ1-2, is DGGITQSPKYLFRKEGQNVTLSCEQNLNHDAMYWYRQDPGQGLRLIYYSQIVNDFQKGDIAEGYSVSREKKESFPLTVTSAQKNPTAFYLCASSIQDFNYGYTFGSGTRLTVV.

V gene TRBV5-1 combines with J gene TRBJ2-2, with a weak D call TRBD2 (5 bases). The CDR3 length is 16 residues. With 6 bases removed from V and 0 bases from J, the gap between germline ends came to 15 bases. In germline, CDR1 is SGHRS, CDR2 YFSETQ. The CDR3 DNA is TGCGCCAGCACGGAGGTTTTATTAGCGAACACCGGGGAGCTGTTTTTT. This sequence encodes CASTEVLLANTGELFF.

The chain has TRBV10-2 and TRBJ1-2; 9 positions match TRBD1. V was pared by 10 bases and J by 8 bases, with 11 bases of the junction left unmatched. This CDR3 has 13 residues. CDR1 is WSHSY, CDR2 SAAADI, per germline. The DNA of the CDR3 is TGCGCCATCAGGGACAGGGACTTCGGCGGCTACACCTTC. It encodes CAIRDRDFGGYTF.

The count of this clone is one. This rearrangement joins TRBV19 to TRBJ1-3, with TRBD1 as a possible D gene (5 bases). The CDR3 consists of 15 residues. CDR1 is LNHDA, CDR2 SQIVND, per germline (reference sequence). The germline V and J ends were trimmed by 3 bases and 4 bases, with 13 bases remaining between them. CDR3 sequence (DNA): TGTGCCAGTAGTATTTCGCGGGGGTCGGGAAACACCATATATTTT. Protein product: CASSISRGSGNTIYF.

This clone was recorded only once. The chain carries TRBV18 and TRBJ2-3, with 10 positions matching TRBD2. V dropped 4 bases and J dropped 5; count of bases not matched to a gene: 6. The CDR3 extends over 15 amino acids. CDR1 and CDR2 from the germline V gene are KGHSH and LQKENI. CDR3 coding DNA: TGTGCCAGCTCACGAGCTAGCGGGGGAAGAGATACGCAGTATTTT. Amino acids: CASSRASGGRDTQYF.

The chain joins TRBV29-1 to TRBJ2-1, with 8 bases identical to TRBD1. Germline V gives CDR1 SQVTM, CDR2 ANQGSEA. With V trimmed by 0 bases and J by 4 bases, 8 bases remained unmatched. The CDR3 runs 16 residues. The CDR3 sequence is CSVEDLGTGPYNEQFF. In DNA form, the CDR3 reads TGCAGCGTTGAAGATCTTGGGACAGGTCCATACAATGAGCAGTTCTTC.

CDR3 bases: TGTGCCAGCAGTGAGATACTAGCGGGCGATCACAATGAGCAGTTCTTC. Translated: CASSEILAGDHNEQFF. The chain employs TRBV28 and TRBJ2-1, with 9 bases aligning to TRBD2. The CDR3 extends over 16 amino acids. V shed 5 bases, J shed 5 bases, and the junction held 10 bases outside the gene matches. Germline assignment: CDR1 MDHEN and CDR2 SYDVKM.

The chain recombines TRBV16 with TRBJ2-3; no firm D call. CDR1 and CDR2 from the germline V gene are KGHSY and FQNENV. Trimming pared 2 bases from V and 3 bases from J, leaving 9 bases between. There are 14 residues in the CDR3. The CDR3 protein is CASSQRDWTDTQYF. The CDR3 DNA is TGTGCCAGCAGCCAAAGGGATTGGACAGATACGCAGTATTTT.

The chain is built from TRBV14 and TRBJ1-2, with D hard to call. V was clipped by 8 bases and J by 8 bases, with 12 bases between them. The CDR3 spans 11 residues. CDR1 SGHDN and CDR2 FVKESK come from the germline V gene. The CDR3 region has the DNA TGTGCCAGCTCACCAAACGTGGGCTACACCTTC. Translating it yields CASSPNVGYTF.

The genes are TRBV6-8 and TRBJ1-5, with 9 bases aligning to TRBD1. V lost 7 bases and J lost 5; bases outside the gene matches: 6. The CDR3 covers 14 residues. Germline V gene sequence: CDR1 MNHGY, CDR2 SAAAGT. CDR3 coding DNA: TGTGCCAGCACGGGACAGGGAGGGGATCAGCCCCAGCATTTT. Its translation is CASTGQGGDQPQHF.

This clone came up once. The V call is TRBV19, the J call TRBJ2-1, with a possible D match to TRBD1 (6 bases). This CDR3 comprises 15 residues. Germline V gene data show CDR1 as LNHDA and CDR2 as SQIVND (reference sequence). Between the trimmed V and J ends, which lost 6 bases and 4 bases, there was a span of 16 bases. CDR3 residues: CASSQTGFSYNEQFF. CDR3 bases: TGTGCCAGTAGCCAAACAGGGTTCAGTTACAATGAGCAGTTCTTC.

The V and J genes are TRBV15 and TRBJ1-2; D not resolved. Per the germline V gene, CDR1 is LNHNV and CDR2 is YYDKDF (reference sequence). This CDR3 contains 16 residues. Trimming pared 0 bases from V and 2 bases from J, leaving 13 bases between. CDR3 sequence reads: CATSREKGFTNYGYTF. CDR3 DNA: TGTGCCACCAGCAGAGAAAAGGGCTTTACAAACTATGGCTACACCTTC.

The genes are TRBV19 and TRBJ2-7; the match to TRBD1 covers 12 bases. The CDR3 has 15 amino acids. J gave up 3 bases and V 6 bases, and 6 bases lay outside the gene matches. Germline CDR1 is LNHDA and CDR2 is SQIVND (reference sequence). This CDR3 reads CASRLGTGGFYEQYF. The CDR3 DNA sequence: TGTGCCAGTAGACTCGGGACAGGGGGCTTCTACGAGCAGTACTTC.